Sequencing of this T cell receptor (beta chain) was carried out in a study of post-analysis software for immune sequencing data. For the study at large: Recorded subtypes: relapsing-remitting, secondary progressive, progressive-relapsing; some patients unannotated.

The authors incorporated unique molecular identifiers into the TCR beta cDNA libraries. TCRdb re-analysed the PCR reads in MiXCR, keeping a single row per CDR3 protein. The sample consists of approximately 570,000 distinct CDR3 sequences, about 40% of them appearing once. Sequencing was performed on blood. The sequence was obtained from a girl under 18 with multiple sclerosis.

The CDR3 region is CASSVGTSGSSYEQYF. CDR3 bases: TGCGCCAGCAGCGTGGGGACTAGCGGATCCTCCTACGAGCAGTACTTC. V usage is TRBV5-1 and J usage is TRBJ2-7, with TRBD2 matching over 11 bases. Germline V CDR1 and CDR2: SGHRS, YFSETQ. The CDR3 spans 16 residues. The V gene end was trimmed by 4 bases and the J gene end by 0 bases; junction bases not matched to a gene: 6.